Each of the 22 T cell receptor beta chains below was sequenced from the same sample in a study of T cells in Graves' hyperthyroidism and ophthalmopathy. RNA transcripts were the template for amplifying TCR beta CDR3 regions. HTBI primers were used for first-round RT-PCR of the TCR CDR3. From the multiplex PCR reads, TCRdb called clonotypes with MiXCR, one entry per CDR3 protein. The sample contains 730,000 or so distinct CDR3 sequences, roughly a sixth of which appear only once. Specimen: blood. The receptors stem from a woman aged 45-65 years with Graves' hyperthyroidism that later progressed to Graves' ophthalmopathy.

The gene calls are TRBV12-3 or TRBV12-4 and TRBJ1-6; TRBD1 agrees at 9 bases. J gave up 6 bases and V 6 bases, and 9 bases lay outside the gene matches. CDR3 length: 16 residues. For the CDR3, the DNA is TGTGCCAGCAGCGACCCACAGGGGGCAAGTAATTCACCCCTCCACTTT. It codes for CASSDPQGASNSPLHF.

This clonotype was seen a handful of times. The chain combines TRBV2 with TRBJ2-3, with 15 bases aligning to TRBD2. Germline V gives CDR1 SNHLY, CDR2 FYNNEI. The V segment lost 1 base and the J segment 0 bases; nucleotides outside the gene matches: 5. This CDR3 contains 19 residues. CDR3 residues: CASSEGTSGGVLSTDTQYF. CDR3 bases: TGTGCCAGCAGTGAAGGGACTAGCGGGGGGGTTCTAAGCACAGATACGCAGTATTTT.

Worth noting for this clonotype: This could be a read error, since a much larger clone is one nucleotide away. The V gene is TRBV5-1, the J gene TRBJ2-1; D ambiguous. The CDR3 is 16 amino acids. From germline, CDR1 is SGHRS and CDR2 YFSETQ. DNA of the CDR3: TGCGCCAGCAGCTTCCAACAGATTAGCTCCCACAATGAGCAGTTCTTC. It codes for CASSFQQISSHNEQFF.

This clonotype was recorded many times. The chain links TRBV3-1 to TRBJ1-5; a possible D gene is TRBD1 (5 bases). Trimming cost V 4 bases and J 4 bases, with 23 bases left between them. The CDR3 has 18 residues. CDR1 and CDR2 from the germline V gene are LGHDT and YNNKEL (reference sequence). The CDR3 nucleotides read TGTGCCAGCAGCCCCGGGACGCAACTAAACCCCGGGAATCAGCCCCAGCATTTT. Its protein product is CASSPGTQLNPGNQPQHF.

In its sample, this clonotype was seen a few times. The chain links TRBV28 to TRBJ1-2; D not certain. This CDR3 is built from 13 residues. Germline V gives CDR1 MDHEN, CDR2 SYDVKM. With 6 bases removed from V and 3 bases from J, the gap between germline ends came to 11 bases. The CDR3 coding sequence is TGTGCCAGCAGGGTCCTCACGCACTATGGCTACACCTTC. This sequence encodes CASRVLTHYGYTF.

The chain uses TRBV27 and TRBJ2-2; the D is unclear. This CDR3 contains 16 residues. Deletions cut 4 bases from V and 0 bases from J, with 12 bases between. CDR1 is MNHEY and CDR2 is SMNVEV in the germline V gene (reference sequence). CDR3 DNA: TGTGCCAGCAGTTCTCCTTTAAGATCGAACACCGGGGAGCTGTTTTTT. This codes for CASSSPLRSNTGELFF.

This chain uses TRBV9 with TRBJ2-3; no definite D call. This CDR3 is built from 15 residues. The germline gives CDR1 SGDLS, CDR2 YYNGEE. The ends were cut back, 0 bases at V and 0 bases at J, with 8 bases in the middle. In DNA form, the CDR3 reads TGTGCCAGCAGCGTAGGGGCATTTAGCACAGATACGCAGTATTTT. It codes for CASSVGAFSTDTQYF.

Many counts were recorded for this clonotype. The chain has TRBV30 and TRBJ2-1; 10 nucleotides line up with TRBD2. This CDR3 region has 16 residues. After removal of 4 bases from V and 0 bases from J, the junction contained 6 bases not matched to a gene. In germline, CDR1 is GTSNPN, CDR2 SVGIG (reference sequence). CDR3 protein: CAWTSGGPSSYNEQFF. In DNA form, the CDR3 reads TGTGCCTGGACTAGCGGGGGTCCTAGCTCCTACAATGAGCAGTTCTTC.

This clonotype appeared many times. This chain links TRBV12-3 or TRBV12-4 with TRBJ1-1, with D possibly matching TRBD1 (6 bases). V was pared by 7 bases and J by 2 bases, with 17 bases between. The CDR3 has 15 residues. For the CDR3, the DNA is TGTGCCAGCACCCCACAACGACAGGAAAACACTGAAGCTTTCTTT. This sequence encodes CASTPQRQENTEAFF.

The chain links TRBV3-1 to TRBJ2-1; TRBD1 aligns across 9 bases. This CDR3 has 15 amino acids. The J segment lost 3 bases and the V segment lost 4 bases, leaving 4 bases of the junction unmatched. Germline V gene data show CDR1 as LGHDT and CDR2 as YNNKEL (reference sequence). CDR3 residues: CASSRDRVIYNEQFF. CDR3 nucleotide sequence: TGTGCCAGCAGCCGGGACAGGGTGATCTACAATGAGCAGTTCTTC.

In its sample, this clonotype was seen a few times. The chain combines TRBV6-1 with TRBJ2-1; TRBD2 agrees at 12 bases. CDR1 and CDR2 (germline): MNHNS, SASEGT. Trimming cost V 5 bases and J 9 bases; bases outside gene matches: 11. This CDR3 is 16 amino acids long. CDR3 bases: TGTGCCAGCAGTCCGGGGGCTAGCGGGGGGGCGTCTGAGCAGTTCTTC. It yields the protein CASSPGASGGASEQFF.

The J gene is TRBJ2-5, the V gene TRBV25-1; possibly TRBD1 or TRBD2 for D (5 bases each). The CDR3 totals 15 residues. Germline V gene data show CDR1 as MGHDK and CDR2 as SYGVNS. Trimming stripped 0 bases from V and 5 bases from J, with 13 bases between. The CDR3 loop is CASSEYIGGWETQYF. CDR3 coding DNA: TGTGCCAGCAGTGAATATATTGGGGGTTGGGAGACCCAGTACTTC. Variable domain in full (rest from reference TRBV25-1 and TRBJ2-5): EADIYQTPRYLVIGTGKKITLECSQTMGHDKMYWYQQDPGMELHLIHYSYGVNSTEKGDLSSESTVSRIRTEHFPLTLESARPSHTSQYLCASSEYIGGWETQYFGPGTRLLVL.

The V call is TRBV7-3, the J call TRBJ2-2; TRBD2 matches at 10 bases. Germline CDR1 SGHTA, CDR2 FQGTGA. The CDR3 is 16 residues long. V shed 5 bases and J 7 bases; nucleotides not matched to a gene: 10. CDR3: CASSQGLARHGGELFF. The CDR3 nucleotides are TGTGCCAGCAGCCAGGGACTAGCGAGACACGGCGGGGAGCTGTTTTTT.

The chain uses TRBV19 and TRBJ1-1, with no clear D. Between the trimmed V and J ends, which lost 5 bases and 0 bases, there was a span of 10 bases. There are 14 residues in the CDR3. Looked up from germline, CDR1 is LNHDA and CDR2 is SQIVND (reference sequence). This CDR3 reads CASSEGFLNTEAFF. CDR3 DNA: TGTGCCAGTAGTGAGGGATTTCTGAACACTGAAGCTTTCTTT.

This clonotype was picked up many times. The chain links TRBV14 to TRBJ1-1, with TRBD1 matching 8 bases. Germline V gene sequence: CDR1 SGHDN, CDR2 FVKESK. The CDR3 covers 13 residues. Trimming removed 4 bases from V and 4 bases from J; junction bases left unmatched: 2. This CDR3 is CASSRRGPTEAFF. For the CDR3, the DNA is TGTGCCAGCAGCCGCAGGGGGCCCACTGAAGCTTTCTTT.

V and J are TRBV20-1 and TRBJ2-3; 8 nucleotides match TRBD1. CDR1 and CDR2 from the germline V gene are DFQATT and SNEGSKA (reference sequence). The CDR3 totals 10 residues. J was trimmed by 11 bases and V by 4 bases; bases with no gene match: 2. The CDR3 DNA reads as TGCAGTGCTACCGACAGGGGGCAGTATTTT. This translates into CSATDRGQYF.

The chain recombines TRBV5-4 with TRBJ2-5, with D tentatively TRBD1 (6 bases). This CDR3 has 14 residues. CDR1 is SGHNT, CDR2 YYREEE, per germline (reference sequence). V was trimmed by 6 bases and J by 2 bases, leaving 14 bases between them. DNA for the CDR3: TGTGCCAGCACAAAAATGGGACAACAAGAGACCCAGTACTTC. It specifies CASTKMGQQETQYF.

The gene calls are TRBV20-1 and TRBJ2-7, with TRBD1 matching 7 bases. There are 15 residues in the CDR3. CDR1 DFQATT and CDR2 SNEGSKA come from the germline V gene (reference sequence). Trimming cost V 5 bases and J 5 bases; bases outside gene matches: 15. In DNA form, the CDR3 reads TGCAGTGCTGGTCCCAACAGGGGCTCTTATGACGAGCAGTACTTC. It specifies CSAGPNRGSYDEQYF.

This sequence joins TRBV27 and TRBJ2-1, with 13 bases aligning to TRBD2. Germline V lookup: CDR1 MNHEY, CDR2 SMNVEV (reference sequence). The CDR3 is made up of 16 amino acids. J lost 15 bases, V lost 3 bases, and 14 bases had no gene match. This chain's CDR3 is CASSLSGTSGAMFLFF. The DNA of the CDR3 is TGTGCCAGCAGTTTGTCAGGGACTAGCGGGGCGATGTTTCTGTTCTTC.

This clonotype has more than one count but fewer than ten. V is TRBV10-1 and J is TRBJ1-5; D uncertain. Germline assignment: CDR1 WNHNN and CDR2 SYGVQD (reference sequence). CDR3 length equals 13 residues. The V and J ends lost 3 bases and 2 bases respectively, with 5 bases between them. CDR3 protein: CASSEFGNQPQHF. The CDR3 coding sequence is TGCGCCAGCAGTGAATTCGGCAATCAGCCCCAGCATTTT.

There are a few counts of this clonotype. This CDR3 reads CASSQDFLLRQKNIQYF. The CDR3, as DNA: TGTGCCAGCAGCCAAGATTTTTTATTACGGCAGAAAAACATTCAGTACTTC. This chain joins TRBV3-1 and TRBJ2-4; D ambiguous. V lost 0 bases and J lost 4, with 16 bases in between. The CDR3 is 17 amino acids. Germline values: CDR1 LGHDT, CDR2 YNNKEL (reference sequence).

This clonotype was observed a few times. CDR3 protein: CAISVSEGNTGELFF. In DNA form, the CDR3 reads TGTGCCATCAGTGTGTCGGAGGGGAACACCGGGGAGCTGTTTTTT. This rearrangement joins TRBV10-3 to TRBJ2-2; perhaps TRBD2 as D (6 bases). Germline values: CDR1 ENHRY, CDR2 SYGVKD. The CDR3 extends over 15 amino acids. Trimming removed 4 bases from V and 1 base from J, with 10 bases in between.